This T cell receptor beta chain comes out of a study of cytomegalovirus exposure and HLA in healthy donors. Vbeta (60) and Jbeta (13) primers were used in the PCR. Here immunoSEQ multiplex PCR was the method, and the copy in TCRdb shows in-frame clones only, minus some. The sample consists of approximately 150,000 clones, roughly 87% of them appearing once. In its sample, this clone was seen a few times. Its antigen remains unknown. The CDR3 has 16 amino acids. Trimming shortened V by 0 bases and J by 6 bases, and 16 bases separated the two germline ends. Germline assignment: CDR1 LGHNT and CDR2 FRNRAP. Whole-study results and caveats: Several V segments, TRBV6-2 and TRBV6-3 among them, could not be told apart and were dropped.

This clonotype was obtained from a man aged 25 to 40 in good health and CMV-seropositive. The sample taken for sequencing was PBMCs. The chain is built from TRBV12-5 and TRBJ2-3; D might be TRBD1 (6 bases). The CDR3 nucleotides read TGTGCTAGTGGTTTGGTAATACTCACAGGGCGGGATACGCAGTATTTT. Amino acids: CASGLVILTGRDTQYF.